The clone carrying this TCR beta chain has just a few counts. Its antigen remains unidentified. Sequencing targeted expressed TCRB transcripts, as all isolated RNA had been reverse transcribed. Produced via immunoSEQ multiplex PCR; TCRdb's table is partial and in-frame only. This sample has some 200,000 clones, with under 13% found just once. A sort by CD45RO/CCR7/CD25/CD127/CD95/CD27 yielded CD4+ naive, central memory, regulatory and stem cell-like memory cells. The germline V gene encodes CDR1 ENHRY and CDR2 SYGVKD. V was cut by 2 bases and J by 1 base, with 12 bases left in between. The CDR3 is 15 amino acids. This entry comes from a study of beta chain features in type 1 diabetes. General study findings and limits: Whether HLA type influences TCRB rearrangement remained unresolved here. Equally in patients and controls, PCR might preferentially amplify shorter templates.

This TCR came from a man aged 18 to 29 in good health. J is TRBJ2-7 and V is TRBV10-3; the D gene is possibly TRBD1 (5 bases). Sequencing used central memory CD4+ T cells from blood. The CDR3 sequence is CAISEPSGASYEQYF. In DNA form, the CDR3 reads TGTGCCATCAGTGAGCCCTCTGGGGCGTCCTACGAGCAGTACTTC.